This record covers a single T cell receptor beta chain. There is no known antigen for this receptor. Within one base of it there is no much larger clone, and no base qualities were kept. This sample is drawn from a study of blood T cell repertoires in COVID-19 (dated by TCRdb to 2020 to 2021). For the wider study: Samples covering the acute and convalescent phases of COVID-19 were provided by collaborators in the United States, Italy and Spain. The material from the prospective study consisted of cDNA or gDNA derived from T cells, B-cell-depleted T cells, or PBMCs. The dataset comprised deeply sampled blood TCRbeta repertoires from subjects exposed to, actively infected with, or recovered from COVID-19. The repertoires were made available in a free public database intended to serve as a resource for research on the immune response to SARS-CoV-2. Samples were obtained from the ongoing ImmuneRACE study (first 160 participants) and from some 1,300 subjects provided by 6 global collaborators. A de-identified subject ID, COVID-19 status, age in years and sex were almost always included in the sample metadata. HLA class I and class II types, where available, came from metadata supplied by the sample provider rather than from assay-based typing.

Whole blood was collected in K2EDTA tubes by collaborating institutions according to the institutions' own protocols. For TCRbeta analysis, collaborators shipped samples in one of three forms: frozen whole blood, isolated PBMCs, or DNA extracted from either of those sample types. General study outcomes and caveats: Clinical and demographic metadata were provided uncurated, with the amount varying by source and participant.

TCRbeta CDR3 regions were amplified from genomic DNA by means of the immunoSEQ Assay, a bias-controlled multiplex PCR. As for the original processing: The number of nucleated cells in each sample was estimated by amplification of reference gene primers within the assay. To quantify the absolute abundance of each unique TCRbeta CDR3 rearrangement, sequence reads were collapsed and filtered. Productive Simpson clonality was computed per sample as the square root of Simpson's diversity index over productive rearrangements. Drawn from immuneACCESS, this table holds only the in-frame rearrangements with V and J called that TCRdb kept. Clones are partly lost; checked studies trace under half to an unresolved V gene and leave the rest unexplained. The D gene and trimming were derived from the DNA, and the V and J assignments and clone size from that table. Within this sample are some 110,000 clones, with 86% of them counted one time only. The ten most abundant clones make up approximately 4.7% of the sample.

This receptor was identified in a man aged 40-49 years with acute or convalescent COVID-19. Sequences were obtained from peripheral blood.

The DNA sequence is TGCGCCAGCCCCCCTGGAGGGGTCAAAGCTTTCTTT. Translation gives CASPPGGVKAFF. Recombination connected TRBV23-1 to TRBJ1-1; tentative D gene TRBD1, with 5 bases matching. TRBV23-1 qualifies as an ORF whose function is uncertain. From the cysteine up to the phenylalanine, the CDR3 has a length of 12 residues. CDR3 DNA is the only sequence kept; it has 36 bases, read in frame from the first base. V is cut by 8 bases and J by 9 bases, and the space between the germline ends is 16 bases.